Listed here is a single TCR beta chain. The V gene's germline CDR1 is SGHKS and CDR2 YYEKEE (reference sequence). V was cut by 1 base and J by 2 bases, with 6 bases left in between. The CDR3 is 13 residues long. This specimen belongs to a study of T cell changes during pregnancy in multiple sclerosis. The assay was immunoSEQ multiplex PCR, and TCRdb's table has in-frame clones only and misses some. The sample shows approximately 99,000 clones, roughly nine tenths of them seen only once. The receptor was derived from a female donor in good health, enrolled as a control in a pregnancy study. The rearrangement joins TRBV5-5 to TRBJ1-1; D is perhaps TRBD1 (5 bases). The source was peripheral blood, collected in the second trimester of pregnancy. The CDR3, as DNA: TGTGCCAGCAGCTTGAGGGGAAACACTGAAGCTTTCTTT. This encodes CASSLRGNTEAFF.